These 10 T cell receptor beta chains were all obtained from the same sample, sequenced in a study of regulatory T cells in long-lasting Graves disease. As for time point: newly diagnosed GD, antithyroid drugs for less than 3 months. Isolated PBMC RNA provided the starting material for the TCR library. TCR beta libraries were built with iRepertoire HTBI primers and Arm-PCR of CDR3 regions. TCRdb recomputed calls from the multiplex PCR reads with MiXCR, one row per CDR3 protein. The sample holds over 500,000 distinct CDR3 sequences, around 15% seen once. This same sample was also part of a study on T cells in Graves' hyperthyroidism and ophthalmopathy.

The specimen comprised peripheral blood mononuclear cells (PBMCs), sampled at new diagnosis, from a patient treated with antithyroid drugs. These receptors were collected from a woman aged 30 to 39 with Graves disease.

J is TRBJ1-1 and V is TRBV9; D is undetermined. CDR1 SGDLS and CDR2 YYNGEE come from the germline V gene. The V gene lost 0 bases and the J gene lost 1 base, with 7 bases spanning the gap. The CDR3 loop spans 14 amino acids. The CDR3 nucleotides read TGTGCCAGCAGCGTAGTATCAAAGAACACTGAAGCTTTCTTT. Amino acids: CASSVVSKNTEAFF. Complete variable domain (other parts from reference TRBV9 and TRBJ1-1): DSGVTQTPKHLITATGQRVTLRCSPRSGDLSVYWYQQSLDQGLQFLIQYYNGEERAKGNILERFSAQQFPDLHSELNLSSLELGDSALYFCASSVVSKNTEAFFGQGTRLTVV.

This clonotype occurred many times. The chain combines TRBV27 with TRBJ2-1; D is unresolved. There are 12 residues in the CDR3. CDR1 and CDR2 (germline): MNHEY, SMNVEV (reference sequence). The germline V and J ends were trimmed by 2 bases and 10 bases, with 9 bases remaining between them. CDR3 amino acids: CASSLVAGEQFF. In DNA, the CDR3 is TGTGCCAGCAGTTTAGTGGCTGGCGAGCAGTTCTTC.

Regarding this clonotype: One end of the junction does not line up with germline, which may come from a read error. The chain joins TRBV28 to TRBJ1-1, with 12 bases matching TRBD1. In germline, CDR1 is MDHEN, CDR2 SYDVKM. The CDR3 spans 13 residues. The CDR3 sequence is CASSLTGTGGKIF. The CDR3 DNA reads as TGTGCCAGCAGTTTAACGGGGACAGGGGGCAAAATCTTT. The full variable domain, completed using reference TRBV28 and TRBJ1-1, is DVKVTQSSRYLVKRTGEKVFLECVQDMDHENMFWYRQDPGLGLRLIYFSYDVKMKEKGDIPEGYSVSREKKERFSLILESASTNQTSMYLCASSLTGTGGKIFGQGTRLTVV.

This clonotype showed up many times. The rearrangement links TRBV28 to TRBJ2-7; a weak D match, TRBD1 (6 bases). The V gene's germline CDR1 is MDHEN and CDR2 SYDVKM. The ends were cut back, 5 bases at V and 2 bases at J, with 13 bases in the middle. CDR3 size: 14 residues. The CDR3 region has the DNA TGTGCCAGCAGTCCAGGGGACGGAACCTACGAGCAGTACTTC. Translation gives CASSPGDGTYEQYF.

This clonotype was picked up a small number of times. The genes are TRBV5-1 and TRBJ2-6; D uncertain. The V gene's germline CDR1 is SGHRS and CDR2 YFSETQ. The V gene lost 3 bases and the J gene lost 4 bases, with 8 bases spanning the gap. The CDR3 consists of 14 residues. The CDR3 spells CASSSSGGANVLTF. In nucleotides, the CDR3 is TGCGCCAGCAGCTCGTCCGGGGGGGCCAACGTCCTGACTTTC. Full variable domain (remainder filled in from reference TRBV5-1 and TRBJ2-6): KAGVTQTPRYLIKTRGQQVTLSCSPISGHRSVSWYQQTPGQGLQFLFEYFSETQRNKGNFPGRFSGRQFSNSRSEMNVSTLELGDSALYLCASSSSGGANVLTFGAGSRLTVL.

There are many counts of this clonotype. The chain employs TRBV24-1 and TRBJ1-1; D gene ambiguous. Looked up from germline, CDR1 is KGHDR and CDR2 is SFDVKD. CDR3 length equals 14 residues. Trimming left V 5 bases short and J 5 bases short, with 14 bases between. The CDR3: CATSGGIPRTEAFF. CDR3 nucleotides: TGTGCCACCAGTGGCGGGATTCCAAGGACTGAAGCTTTCTTT.

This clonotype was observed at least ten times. The CDR3 here is CAISETQKYGYTF. For the CDR3, the DNA is TGTGCCATCAGTGAGACACAGAAATATGGCTACACCTTC. The J gene is TRBJ1-2, the V gene TRBV10-3, with D unclear. Looked up from germline, CDR1 is ENHRY and CDR2 is SYGVKD. The V and J ends lost 2 bases and 5 bases respectively, with 9 bases between them. This CDR3 spans 13 amino acids.

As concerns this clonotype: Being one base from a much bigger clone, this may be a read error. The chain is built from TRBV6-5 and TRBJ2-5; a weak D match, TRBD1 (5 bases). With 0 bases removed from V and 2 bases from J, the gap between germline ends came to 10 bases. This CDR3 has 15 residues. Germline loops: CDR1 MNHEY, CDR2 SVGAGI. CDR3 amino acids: CASSYSPGIQETQYF. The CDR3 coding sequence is TGTGCCAGCAGTTACTCGCCAGGGATTCAAGAGACCCAGTACTTC.

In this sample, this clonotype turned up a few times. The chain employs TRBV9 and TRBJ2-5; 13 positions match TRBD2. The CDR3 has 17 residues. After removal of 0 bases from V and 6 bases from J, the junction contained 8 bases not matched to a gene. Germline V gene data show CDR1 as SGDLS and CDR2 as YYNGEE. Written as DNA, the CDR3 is TGTGCCAGCAGCGTAGGTGGACTAGCGGGAGTGGTGAAGACCCAGTACTTC. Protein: CASSVGGLAGVVKTQYF.

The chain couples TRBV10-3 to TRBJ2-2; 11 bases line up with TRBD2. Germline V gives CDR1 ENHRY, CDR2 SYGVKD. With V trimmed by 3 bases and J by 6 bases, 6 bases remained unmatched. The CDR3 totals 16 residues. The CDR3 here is CAISDVLAGVSGELFF. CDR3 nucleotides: TGTGCCATCAGTGACGTACTAGCGGGAGTATCCGGGGAGCTGTTTTTT.